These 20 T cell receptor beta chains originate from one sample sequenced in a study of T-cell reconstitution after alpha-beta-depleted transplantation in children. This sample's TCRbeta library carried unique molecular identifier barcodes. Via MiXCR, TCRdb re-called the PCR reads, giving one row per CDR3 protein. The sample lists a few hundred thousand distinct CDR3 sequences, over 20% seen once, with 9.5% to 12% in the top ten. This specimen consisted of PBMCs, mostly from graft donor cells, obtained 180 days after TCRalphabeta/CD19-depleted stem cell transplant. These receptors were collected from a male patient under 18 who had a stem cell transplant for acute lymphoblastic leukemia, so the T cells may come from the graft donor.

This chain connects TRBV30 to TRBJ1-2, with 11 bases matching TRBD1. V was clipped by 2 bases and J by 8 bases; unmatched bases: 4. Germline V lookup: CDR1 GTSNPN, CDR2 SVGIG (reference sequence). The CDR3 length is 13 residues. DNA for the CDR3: TGTGCCTGGAGTAGAGGACAGGGGGCAGGCTACACCTTC. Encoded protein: CAWSRGQGAGYTF.

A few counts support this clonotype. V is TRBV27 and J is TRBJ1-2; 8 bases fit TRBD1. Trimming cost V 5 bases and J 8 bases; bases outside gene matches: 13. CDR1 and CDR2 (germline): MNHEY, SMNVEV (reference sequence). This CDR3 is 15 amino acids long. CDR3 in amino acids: CASSPLAGGIYGYTF. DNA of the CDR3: TGTGCCAGCAGTCCCCTGGCAGGGGGCATCTACGGCTACACCTTC.

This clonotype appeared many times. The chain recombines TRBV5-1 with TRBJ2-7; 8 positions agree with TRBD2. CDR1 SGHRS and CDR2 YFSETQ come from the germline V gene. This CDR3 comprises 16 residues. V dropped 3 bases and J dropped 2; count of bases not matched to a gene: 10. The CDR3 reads CASSWTPTSGAYEQYF. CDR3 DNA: TGCGCCAGCAGCTGGACACCTACTAGCGGCGCCTACGAGCAGTACTTC.

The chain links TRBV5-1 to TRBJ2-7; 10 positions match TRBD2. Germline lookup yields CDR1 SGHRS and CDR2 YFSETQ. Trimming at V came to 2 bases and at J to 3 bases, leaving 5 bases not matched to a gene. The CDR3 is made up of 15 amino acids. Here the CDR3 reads CASSFALAGVYEQYF. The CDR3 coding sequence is TGCGCCAGCAGCTTCGCGCTAGCGGGAGTCTACGAGCAGTACTTC.

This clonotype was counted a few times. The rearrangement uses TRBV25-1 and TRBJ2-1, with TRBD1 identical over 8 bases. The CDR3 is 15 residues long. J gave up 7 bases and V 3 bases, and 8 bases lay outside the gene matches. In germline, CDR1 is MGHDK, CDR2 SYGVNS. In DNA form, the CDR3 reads TGTGCCAGCAGTGAGTGGCTCAGGGGGCCAAATGAGCAGTTCTTC. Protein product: CASSEWLRGPNEQFF.

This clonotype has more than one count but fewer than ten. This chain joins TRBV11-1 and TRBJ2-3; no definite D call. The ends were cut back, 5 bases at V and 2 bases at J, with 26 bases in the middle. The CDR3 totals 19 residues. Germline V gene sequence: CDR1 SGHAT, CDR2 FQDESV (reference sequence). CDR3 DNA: TGTGCCAGCAGCCCCCCGCTTATCAGGATCACCAAATTCACAGATACGCAGTATTTT. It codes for CASSPPLIRITKFTDTQYF.

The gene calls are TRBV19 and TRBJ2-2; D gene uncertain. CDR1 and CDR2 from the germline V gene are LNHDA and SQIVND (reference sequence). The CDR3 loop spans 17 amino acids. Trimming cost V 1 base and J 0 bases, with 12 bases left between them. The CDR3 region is CASSIAPSTANTGELFF. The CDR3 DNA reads TGTGCCAGTAGTATAGCCCCCTCGACGGCGAACACCGGGGAGCTGTTTTTT.

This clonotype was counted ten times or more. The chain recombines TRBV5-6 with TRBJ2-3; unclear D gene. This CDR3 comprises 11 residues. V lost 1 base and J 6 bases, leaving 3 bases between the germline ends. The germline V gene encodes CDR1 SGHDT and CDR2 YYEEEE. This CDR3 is CASSLWDTQYF. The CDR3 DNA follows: TGTGCCAGCAGCTTGTGGGATACGCAGTATTTT.

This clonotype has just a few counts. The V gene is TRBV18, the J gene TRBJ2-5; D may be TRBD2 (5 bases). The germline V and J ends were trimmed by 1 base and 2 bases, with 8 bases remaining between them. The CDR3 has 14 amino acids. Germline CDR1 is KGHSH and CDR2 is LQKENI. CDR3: CASSPQSGQETQYF. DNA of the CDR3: TGTGCCAGCTCACCACAAAGCGGACAAGAGACCCAGTACTTC.

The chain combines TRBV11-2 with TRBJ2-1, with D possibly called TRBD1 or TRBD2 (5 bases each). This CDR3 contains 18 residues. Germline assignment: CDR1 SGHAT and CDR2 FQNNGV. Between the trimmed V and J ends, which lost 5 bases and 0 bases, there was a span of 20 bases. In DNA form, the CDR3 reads TGTGCCAGCAGCCCCCTCTCTGTATGGGGGAGCTCCTACAATGAGCAGTTCTTC. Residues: CASSPLSVWGSSYNEQFF.

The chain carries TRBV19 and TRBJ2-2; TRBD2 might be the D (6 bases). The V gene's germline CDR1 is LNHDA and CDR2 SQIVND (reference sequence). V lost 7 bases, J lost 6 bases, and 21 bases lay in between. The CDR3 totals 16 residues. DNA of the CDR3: TGTGCCAGTACTCGTGGGGCAGGGAGGCACGCCGGGGAGCTGTTTTTT. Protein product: CASTRGAGRHAGELFF.

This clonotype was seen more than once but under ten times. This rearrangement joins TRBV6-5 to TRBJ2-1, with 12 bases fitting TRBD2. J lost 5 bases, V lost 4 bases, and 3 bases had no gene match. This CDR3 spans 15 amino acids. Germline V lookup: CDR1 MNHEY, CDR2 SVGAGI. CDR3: CASSSRTSGDNEQFF. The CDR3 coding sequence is TGTGCCAGCAGTTCCAGGACTAGCGGGGACAATGAGCAGTTCTTC.

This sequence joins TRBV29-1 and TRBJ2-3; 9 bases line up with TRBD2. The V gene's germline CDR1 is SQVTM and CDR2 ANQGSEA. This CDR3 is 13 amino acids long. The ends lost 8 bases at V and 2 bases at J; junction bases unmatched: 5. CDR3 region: CSRASGTTDTQYF. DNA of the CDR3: TGCAGCCGAGCTAGCGGGACCACAGATACGCAGTATTTT.

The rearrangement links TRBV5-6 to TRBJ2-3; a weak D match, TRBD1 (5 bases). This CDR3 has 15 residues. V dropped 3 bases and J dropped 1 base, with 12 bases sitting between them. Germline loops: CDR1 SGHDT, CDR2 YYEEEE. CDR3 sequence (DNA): TGTGCCAGCAGCTCTGGCGGCAGGGGCACAGATACGCAGTATTTT. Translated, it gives CASSSGGRGTDTQYF.

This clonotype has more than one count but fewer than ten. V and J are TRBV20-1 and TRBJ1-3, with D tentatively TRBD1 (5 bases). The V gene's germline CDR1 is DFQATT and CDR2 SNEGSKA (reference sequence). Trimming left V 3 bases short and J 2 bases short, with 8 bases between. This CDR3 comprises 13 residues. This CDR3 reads CSARKGTGNTIYF. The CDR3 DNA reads TGCAGTGCTAGGAAGGGGACTGGAAACACCATATATTTT.

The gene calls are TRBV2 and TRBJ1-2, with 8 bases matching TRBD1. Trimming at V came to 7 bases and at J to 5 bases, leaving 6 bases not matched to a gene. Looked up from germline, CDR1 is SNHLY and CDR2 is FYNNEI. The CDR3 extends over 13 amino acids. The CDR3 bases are TGTGCCAGCAAAAGGACAGGGCTTTATGGCTACACCTTC. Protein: CASKRTGLYGYTF.

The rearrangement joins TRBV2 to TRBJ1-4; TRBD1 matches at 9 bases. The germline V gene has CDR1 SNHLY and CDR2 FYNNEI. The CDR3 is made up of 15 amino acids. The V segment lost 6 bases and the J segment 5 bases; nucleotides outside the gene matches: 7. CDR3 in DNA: TGTGCCAGCAGGAAGTCCGGGACAGGGAATGAAAAACTGTTTTTT. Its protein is CASRKSGTGNEKLFF.

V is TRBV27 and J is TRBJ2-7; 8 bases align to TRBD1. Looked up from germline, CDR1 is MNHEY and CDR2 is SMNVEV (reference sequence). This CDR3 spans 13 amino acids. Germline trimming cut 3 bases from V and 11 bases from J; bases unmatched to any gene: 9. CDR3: CASSFSRTGPKYF. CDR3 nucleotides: TGTGCCAGCAGTTTTTCCCGGACAGGGCCGAAGTACTTC.

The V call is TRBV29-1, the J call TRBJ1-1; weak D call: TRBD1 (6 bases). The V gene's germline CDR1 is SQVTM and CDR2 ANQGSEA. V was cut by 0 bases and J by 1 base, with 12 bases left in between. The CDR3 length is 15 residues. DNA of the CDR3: TGCAGCGTTGAAGATAGCTGGGGGCGGAACACTGAAGCTTTCTTT. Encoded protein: CSVEDSWGRNTEAFF.

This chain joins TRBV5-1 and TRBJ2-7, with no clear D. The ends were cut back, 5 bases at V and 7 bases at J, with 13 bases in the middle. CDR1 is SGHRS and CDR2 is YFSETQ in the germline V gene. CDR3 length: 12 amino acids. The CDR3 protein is CASRAAYEEQYF. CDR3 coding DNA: TGCGCCAGCAGGGCGGCTTACGAGGAGCAGTACTTC.